This T cell receptor beta chain was captured in a study of siplizumab effects on memory and regulatory T cells. The repertoire was sequenced with immunoSEQ multiplex PCR; TCRdb's copy has only in-frame clones and lacks some. Of about 10,000 clones in the sample, about 40% were seen once. The V gene lost 5 bases and the J gene lost 4 bases, with 6 bases spanning the gap. Germline V gene lookup returns CDR1 MDHEN and CDR2 SYDVKM. This CDR3 contains 12 residues. Broader study findings: Sequences below about 10^-5 frequency were poorly captured, and few alloreactive clones mapped to unstimulated subsets.

By share of the sample, this clone is medium-sized. What it binds is not known. The mixed lymphocyte reaction cells were cocultured at 37°C for less than 7 days. This sequence originates from a human donor in good health; the cells came from an allogeneic mixed lymphocyte reaction. Source material: CFSE-low (dividing) CD4+ T cells sorted from an allogeneic mixed lymphocyte reaction. This rearrangement joins TRBV28 to TRBJ1-5; D remains unclear. In nucleotides, the CDR3 is TGTGCCAGCAGTCCGCCAAATCAGCCCCAGCATTTT. Translating gives CASSPPNQPQHF. The whole variable domain, remainder taken from reference TRBV28 and TRBJ1-5, is DVKVTQSSRYLVKRTGEKVFLECVQDMDHENMFWYRQDPGLGLRLIYFSYDVKMKEKGDIPEGYSVSREKKERFSLILESASTNQTSMYLCASSPPNQPQHFGDGTRLSIL.